The entry that follows covers one T cell receptor (beta chain) sequence. V lost 4 bases to trimming and J lost 0 bases; unmatched junction nucleotides: 13. The CDR3 length is 17 residues. CDR1 SGHRS and CDR2 YFSETQ come from the germline V gene. This sample was included in a study of shared clonotypes between healthy human individuals. About the research overall: Aged between 18 and 49, the donors were a couple of women and three men.

Here immunoSEQ multiplex PCR was the method, and the copy in TCRdb shows in-frame clones only, minus some. The profile shows approximately 2,300,000 clones, just under 95% of them singletons. The receptor was derived from a young man in good health. Some clones in this sample may be carry-over from other donors' samples. What was sequenced was naive CD4+ T cells from PBMCs. The subset was: CD45RA+ positively selected. The V call is TRBV5-1, the J call TRBJ2-7; 7 bases agree with TRBD1. Here the CDR3 DNA reads TGCGCCAGCAGCCGAGATCGGGACAGTGAAAGCTCCTACGAGCAGTACTTC. This sequence encodes CASSRDRDSESSYEQYF.